Presented here are 29 T cell receptor beta chains from one specimen sequenced in a study of T-cell reconstitution after alpha-beta-depleted transplantation in children. Unique molecular identifiers were used to barcode this TCRbeta library. TCRdb analysed the PCR reads with MiXCR anew, one entry per CDR3 protein. In the table there are about 640,000 distinct CDR3 sequences, roughly 15% of which are singletons. Sequencing used PBMCs from the stem cell graft donor, obtained from the stem cell graft. Receptors were obtained from a human donor who donated a stem cell graft to a child with acute myeloid leukemia.

In this sample, this clonotype turned up many times. V is TRBV6-5 and J is TRBJ2-7; either TRBD1 or TRBD2 may supply D (6 bases each). This CDR3 has 14 amino acids. The V and J ends lost 6 bases and 6 bases respectively, with 18 bases between them. Germline assignment: CDR1 MNHEY and CDR2 SVGAGI. The CDR3 reads CASSNSIGGGEQYV. The CDR3 DNA is TGTGCCAGCAGCAACTCGATAGGGGGAGGCGAGCAGTACGTC.

This clonotype was seen at least ten times. This sequence joins TRBV4-3 and TRBJ1-3; D gene ambiguous. Germline-derived CDR1 and CDR2 are LGHNA and YSLEER. Trimming removed 2 bases from V and 1 base from J, with 6 bases in between. This CDR3 contains 14 residues. DNA of the CDR3: TGCGCCAGCAGCCAAAAAAGATCTGGAAACACCATATATTTT. The encoded protein is CASSQKRSGNTIYF.

With respect to this clonotype: Being one base from a much bigger clone, this may be a read error. The J gene is TRBJ2-7, the V gene TRBV4-1, with 8 bases fitting TRBD1. The CDR3 sequence is 16 residues long. CDR1 and CDR2 (germline): MGHRA, YSYEKL. The CDR3 spells CASTQGVGQGLYEQYV. The CDR3 DNA reads TGCGCCAGCACCCAAGGAGTTGGACAGGGCCTATACGAGCAGTACGTC.

This chain uses TRBV7-2 with TRBJ2-1; perhaps D is TRBD1 or TRBD2 (5 bases each). This CDR3 comprises 12 residues. Germline CDR1 is SGHTA and CDR2 is FQGNSA. V lost 5 bases and J 7 bases, leaving 9 bases between the germline ends. The CDR3 reads CASSRGANEQFF. DNA of the CDR3: TGTGCCAGCAGCCGGGGCGCGAATGAGCAGTTCTTC.

This clonotype was detected many times. The V and J genes are TRBV25-1 and TRBJ2-3, with D possibly TRBD2 on 6 matching bases. Germline V gene data show CDR1 as MGHDK and CDR2 as SYGVNS. This CDR3 is 14 amino acids long. Trimming shortened V by 1 base and J by 9 bases, and 14 bases separated the two germline ends. The CDR3 is CASSEWEVGGTQYF. The CDR3 DNA reads as TGTGCCAGCAGTGAATGGGAGGTAGGAGGGACGCAGTATTTT.

The chain joins TRBV27 to TRBJ2-5; TRBD1 might be the D (6 bases). This CDR3 is built from 13 residues. V was cut by 6 bases and J by 0 bases, with 8 bases left in between. Germline-derived CDR1 and CDR2 are MNHEY and SMNVEV (reference sequence). In DNA form, the CDR3 reads TGTGCCAGCAGCAGACAGGACCAAGAGACCCAGTACTTC. Protein product: CASSRQDQETQYF.

This clonotype was seen a few times. V gene TRBV3-1 combines with J gene TRBJ2-1; D unresolved. Germline loops: CDR1 LGHDT, CDR2 YNNKEL (reference sequence). Trimming took off 0 bases at V and 4 bases at J, with 7 bases between the two ends. The CDR3 length is 14 residues. For the CDR3, the DNA is TGTGCCAGCAGCCAAGATGAACTTTACAATGAGCAGTTCTTC. It translates to CASSQDELYNEQFF.

V is TRBV11-2 and J is TRBJ1-6; no clear D gene. Trimming stripped 5 bases from V and 0 bases from J, with 17 bases between. The germline V gene encodes CDR1 SGHAT and CDR2 FQNNGV. The CDR3 extends over 18 amino acids. CDR3 loop: CASSPNLSRNSYNSPLHF. The CDR3 DNA sequence: TGTGCCAGCAGCCCCAACCTCTCACGTAACTCCTATAATTCACCCCTCCACTTT.

The chain couples TRBV28 to TRBJ2-5, with D unclear. This CDR3 region has 13 residues. Germline CDR1 is MDHEN and CDR2 is SYDVKM. V lost 4 bases to trimming and J lost 2 bases, with 8 bases between them. The CDR3 coding sequence is TGTGCCAGCAGTTCTACGGTGCAAGAGACCCAGTACTTC. This codes for CASSSTVQETQYF.

This clonotype was detected once. Germline and junction disagree at one end, which may indicate a read error. This rearrangement joins TRBV6-4 to TRBJ2-2, with TRBD2 matching over 9 bases. Per the germline V gene, CDR1 is MRHNA and CDR2 is SNTAGT. This CDR3 spans 19 amino acids. The CDR3 region has the DNA TGTACCAGCAGCCCGGGGGCTAGCGGGGAAATAAGGGACACCGGGGAGCTGTTTTTT. Protein: CTSSPGASGEIRDTGELFF.

There are a few counts of this clonotype. J is TRBJ1-3 and V is TRBV12-3 or TRBV12-4; D remains unclear. Trimming cost V 7 bases and J 4 bases, with 20 bases left between them. This CDR3 region has 16 residues. CDR3 amino acids: CASTNSAVGSGNTIYF. The CDR3 coding sequence is TGTGCCAGCACTAACTCGGCCGTGGGGTCGGGAAACACCATATATTTT.

There are a few counts of this clonotype. The rearrangement uses TRBV28 and TRBJ1-1; tentatively, D is TRBD1 (5 bases). CDR1 MDHEN and CDR2 SYDVKM come from the germline V gene. V was cut by 2 bases and J by 4 bases, with 14 bases left in between. The CDR3 loop spans 15 amino acids. The CDR3 DNA reads TGTGCCAGCAGTTTACCGGGGGTCGTGATCACTGAAGCTTTCTTT. Amino acids: CASSLPGVVITEAFF.

This clonotype was detected many times. The V call is TRBV20-1, the J call TRBJ1-4, with D maybe TRBD1 (5 bases). The V and J ends lost 4 bases and 2 bases respectively, with 20 bases between them. CDR3 length: 17 residues. Per germline, CDR1 DFQATT and CDR2 SNEGSKA (reference sequence). The CDR3 sequence is CSATGGKGLVTNEKLFF. CDR3 in DNA: TGCAGTGCTACGGGGGGGAAGGGATTGGTGACTAATGAAAAACTGTTTTTT.

In its sample, this clonotype was seen a few times. At one end the junction does not follow the germline gene, possibly because of a read error. The rearrangement links TRBV20-1 to TRBJ2-3; D could derive from TRBD1 or TRBD2 (6 bases each). Germline V gene data show CDR1 as DFQATT and CDR2 as SNEGSKA (reference sequence). The CDR3 runs to 17 residues. This CDR3 reads CCARDPFRGASTDTQYF. The CDR3 nucleotides are TGCTGTGCTAGAGATCCCTTTAGGGGGGCGAGCACAGATACGCAGTATTTT.

This clonotype was observed a handful of times. This chain joins TRBV9 and TRBJ1-5; D gene unclear. Germline assignment: CDR1 SGDLS and CDR2 YYNGEE. The CDR3 has 15 amino acids. V lost 4 bases, J lost 0 bases, and 11 bases lay in between. As DNA, the CDR3 is TGTGCCAGCAGCAGGAACTACTATAGCAATCAGCCCCAGCATTTT. Translated, it gives CASSRNYYSNQPQHF.

This clonotype occurred many times. The chain joins TRBV5-1 to TRBJ1-1, with TRBD1 matching 9 bases. V trimming: 5 bases; J trimming: 1 base; junction bases outside the gene matches: 15. Looked up from germline, CDR1 is SGHRS and CDR2 is YFSETQ. This CDR3 comprises 18 residues. CDR3 nucleotide sequence: TGCGCCAGCAGTTATGACCCGGGACAGGGTATTGCGAACACTGAAGCTTTCTTT. This encodes CASSYDPGQGIANTEAFF.

This chain links TRBV5-6 with TRBJ2-3; no clear D gene. Germline V gene sequence: CDR1 SGHDT, CDR2 YYEEEE. This CDR3 contains 17 residues. V lost 2 bases and J 0 bases, leaving 16 bases between the germline ends. The CDR3 is CASSFLWADDSTDTQYF. The CDR3 DNA reads TGTGCCAGCAGCTTTTTGTGGGCGGACGATAGCACAGATACGCAGTATTTT.

This clonotype was seen a few times. V and J are TRBV13 and TRBJ1-3; a possible D gene is TRBD1 (5 bases). Germline loops: CDR1 PRHDT, CDR2 FYEKMQ (reference sequence). V dropped 3 bases and J dropped 1 base, with 16 bases sitting between them. The CDR3 consists of 17 residues. CDR3 DNA: TGTGCCAGCAGCTTCGGAAGGGGCTGGATGTCTGGAAACACCATATATTTT. It yields the protein CASSFGRGWMSGNTIYF.

This clonotype came up a few times. The J gene is TRBJ1-2, the V gene TRBV20-1; D gene unclear. Trimming removed 3 bases from V and 10 bases from J, with 12 bases in between. Germline V gives CDR1 DFQATT, CDR2 SNEGSKA (reference sequence). The CDR3 is 11 residues long. The CDR3 DNA is TGCAGTGCTAGTCGGGGTATGGCCTACACCTTC. The encoded protein is CSASRGMAYTF.

This clonotype has only a few counts. V usage is TRBV9 and J usage is TRBJ1-2, with TRBD1 identical over 8 bases. Germline lookup yields CDR1 SGDLS and CDR2 YYNGEE. The CDR3 has 13 residues. Losses at the gene ends were 4 bases for V and 7 bases for J; bases not matched to a gene: 6. CDR3 in amino acids: CASSPSDRAGYTF. CDR3 nucleotide sequence: TGTGCCAGCAGCCCTTCGGACAGGGCTGGCTACACCTTC.

In its sample, this clonotype was seen a few times. The chain uses TRBV5-1 and TRBJ2-1, with 10 bases that match TRBD2. The CDR3 contains 15 residues. Germline V lookup: CDR1 SGHRS, CDR2 YFSETQ. J gave up 4 bases and V 1 base, and 2 bases lay outside the gene matches. CDR3: CASSLSGGVYNEQFF. CDR3 DNA sequence: TGCGCCAGCAGCTTGAGCGGGGGGGTTTACAATGAGCAGTTCTTC.

This clonotype has at least ten counts. J is TRBJ1-5 and V is TRBV7-2, with a weak D call TRBD1 (5 bases). CDR3 size: 15 residues. Germline lookup yields CDR1 SGHTA and CDR2 FQGNSA. Deletions cut 1 base from V and 6 bases from J, with 13 bases between. The CDR3 nucleotides read TGTGCCAGCAGCTTAGTTTCGGGGACCGCTCAGCCCCAGCATTTT. Its translation is CASSLVSGTAQPQHF.

A remark on this clonotype: Germline is not matched at one junction end, which may reflect a read error. V gene TRBV20-1 combines with J gene TRBJ1-4; D perhaps matches TRBD1 (5 bases). This CDR3 has 16 residues. Per germline, CDR1 DFQATT and CDR2 SNEGSKA (reference sequence). DNA for the CDR3: TGCTGTGCTAGAGTCGCCAGGGCTGCAACTAATGAAAAACTGTTTTTT. Its translation: CCARVARAATNEKLFF.

This clonotype appeared a few times. V is TRBV6-4 and J is TRBJ2-1, with 7 nucleotides matching TRBD1. This CDR3 comprises 14 residues. CDR1 and CDR2 from the germline V gene are MRHNA and SNTAGT. V was clipped by 3 bases and J by 5 bases; unmatched bases: 4. This CDR3 is CASSEQGLDNEQFF. The DNA for the CDR3 is TGTGCCAGCAGTGAACAGGGGTTGGACAATGAGCAGTTCTTC.

This clonotype was counted between two and nine times. The chain links TRBV5-1 to TRBJ2-6; D not resolved. The CDR3 length is 16 residues. Trimming cost V 0 bases and J 0 bases, with 7 bases left between them. CDR1 is SGHRS, CDR2 YFSETQ, per germline. CDR3 sequence: CASSLDGVSGANVLTF. The DNA for the CDR3 is TGCGCCAGCAGCTTGGATGGGGTCTCTGGGGCCAACGTCCTGACTTTC.

The CDR3 region is CASSLARGAANTEAFF. DNA of the CDR3: TGTGCCAGCAGCTTAGCGAGAGGGGCGGCGAACACTGAAGCTTTCTTT. V gene TRBV7-2 combines with J gene TRBJ1-1, with D possibly TRBD1 on 5 matching bases. The CDR3 loop spans 16 amino acids. Trimming removed 0 bases at V and 1 base at J, with 12 bases between. Germline values: CDR1 SGHTA, CDR2 FQGNSA.

In its sample, this clonotype was seen many times. The chain is built from TRBV7-2 and TRBJ2-1; D call uncertain. V was shortened by 0 bases and J by 7 bases, with 22 bases between the two germline ends. Germline assignment: CDR1 SGHTA and CDR2 FQGNSA. The CDR3 is made up of 18 amino acids. CDR3 residues: CASSLAVSSTARRNEQFF. The CDR3 nucleotides read TGTGCCAGCAGCTTAGCGGTAAGCAGTACTGCGAGAAGAAATGAGCAGTTCTTC.

The chain uses TRBV30 and TRBJ1-1, with D uncertain. CDR1 is GTSNPN, CDR2 SVGIG, per germline (reference sequence). The CDR3 consists of 14 residues. V gave up 5 bases and J gave up 7 bases, with 20 bases separating them. CDR3 coding DNA: TGTGCCTGGGAGAACTCCAAATACCTTTTTGAAGCTTTCTTT. Translated: CAWENSKYLFEAFF.

In this sample, this clonotype turned up once. This may arise from a read error, as a much more abundant clone is one base away. The chain links TRBV29-1 to TRBJ2-2; 9 bases are shared with TRBD2. Per the germline V gene, CDR1 is SQVTM and CDR2 is ANQGSEA. Trimming at V came to 5 bases and at J to 6 bases, leaving 7 bases not matched to a gene. The CDR3 totals 14 residues. DNA for the CDR3: TGCAGCGTTTCAGGTCTAGCGGGGTCCGGGGAGCTGTTTTTT. Translation: CSVSGLAGSGELFF.